This TCR beta chain was sequenced in a study of CD4 T cell repertoires in COVID-19. Study-level information: CFSE-low cells expanded nine to ten days with IL-2, then restimulated with other coronavirus spikes.

The memory T cells were sequenced right after ex vivo isolation, without culture. As concerns this clone: The antigen is not known.

Germline V gives CDR1 SEHNR, CDR2 FQNEAQ (reference sequence). This CDR3 has 14 residues. The germline V and J ends were trimmed by 5 bases and 3 bases, with 10 bases remaining between them. Libraries were prepared by immunoSEQ multiplex PCR; TCRdb keeps only in-frame clonotypes and omits some of them. The repertoire holds fewer than 25,000 clones, with roughly 92% as singletons. General study points: Several top expanded SARS-CoV-2-reactive clonotypes were shared by two or three memory subsets. Some SARS-CoV-2 clonotypes, between about 6 and 28%, recurred in SARS-CoV and/or HKU1 cultures.

The gene calls are TRBV7-9 and TRBJ1-4, with D perhaps TRBD1 (5 bases). The sequencing here drew on circulating follicular helper CD4+ T cells (cTfh) from blood, taken before the COVID-19 pandemic. The TCR comes from a human donor who had COVID-19. CDR3 sequence (DNA): TGTGCCAGCAGCCCTGGAGGGGCTAATGAAAAACTGTTTTTT. Translated: CASSPGGANEKLFF.